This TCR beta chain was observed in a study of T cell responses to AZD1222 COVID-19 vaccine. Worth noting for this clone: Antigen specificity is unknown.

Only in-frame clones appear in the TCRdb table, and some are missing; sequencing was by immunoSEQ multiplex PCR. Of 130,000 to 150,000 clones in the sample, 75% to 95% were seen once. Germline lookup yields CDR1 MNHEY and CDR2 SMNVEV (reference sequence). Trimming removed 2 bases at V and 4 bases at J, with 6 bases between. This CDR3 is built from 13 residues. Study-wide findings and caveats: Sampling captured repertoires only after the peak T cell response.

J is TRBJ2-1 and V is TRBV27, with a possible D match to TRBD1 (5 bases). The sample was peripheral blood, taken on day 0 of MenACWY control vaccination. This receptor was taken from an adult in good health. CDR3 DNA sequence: TGTGCCAGCAGTTTAGCAGGGTACAATGAGCAGTTCTTC. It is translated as CASSLAGYNEQFF.